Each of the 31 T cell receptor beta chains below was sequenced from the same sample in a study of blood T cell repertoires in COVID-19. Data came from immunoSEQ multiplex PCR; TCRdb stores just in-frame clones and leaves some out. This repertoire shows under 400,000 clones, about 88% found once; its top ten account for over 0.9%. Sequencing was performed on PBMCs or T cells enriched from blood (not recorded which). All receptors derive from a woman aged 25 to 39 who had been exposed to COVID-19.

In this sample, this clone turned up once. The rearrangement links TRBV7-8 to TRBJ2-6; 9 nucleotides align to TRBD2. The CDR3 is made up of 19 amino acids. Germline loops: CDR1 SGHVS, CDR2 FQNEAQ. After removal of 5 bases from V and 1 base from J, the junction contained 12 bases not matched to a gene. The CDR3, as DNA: TGTGCCAGCAGCATACCGGGACTAGCTGTTGGGTCTGGGGCCAACGTCCTGACTTTC. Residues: CASSIPGLAVGSGANVLTF.

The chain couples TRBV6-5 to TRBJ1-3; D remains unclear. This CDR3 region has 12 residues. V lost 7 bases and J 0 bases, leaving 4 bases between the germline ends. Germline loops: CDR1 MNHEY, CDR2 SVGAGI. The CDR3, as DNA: TGTGCCAGCACTCCCTCTGGAAACACCATATATTTT. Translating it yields CASTPSGNTIYF.

CDR3 region: CASNTGGTVTDTQYF. The DNA of the CDR3 is TGTGCCAGCAATACGGGGGGGACGGTAACAGATACGCAGTATTTT. V usage is TRBV28 and J usage is TRBJ2-3; 8 bases align to TRBD2. Germline CDR1 and CDR2: MDHEN and SYDVKM. CDR3 length: 15 amino acids. Trimming cost V 7 bases and J 3 bases; bases outside gene matches: 9.

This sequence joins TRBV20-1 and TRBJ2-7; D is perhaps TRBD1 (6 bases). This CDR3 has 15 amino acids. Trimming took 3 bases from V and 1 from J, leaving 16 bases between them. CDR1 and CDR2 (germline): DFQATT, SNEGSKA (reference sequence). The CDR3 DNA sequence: TGCAGTGCTAGTTCCCCCAGGGGATTTTCCTACGAGCAGTACTTC. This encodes CSASSPRGFSYEQYF.

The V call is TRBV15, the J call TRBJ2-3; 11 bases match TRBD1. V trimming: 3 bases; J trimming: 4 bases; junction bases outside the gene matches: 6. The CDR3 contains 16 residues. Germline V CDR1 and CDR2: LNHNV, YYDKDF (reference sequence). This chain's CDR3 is CATSSGRDRGADTQYF. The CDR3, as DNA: TGTGCCACCAGCAGTGGAAGGGACAGGGGGGCAGATACGCAGTATTTT.

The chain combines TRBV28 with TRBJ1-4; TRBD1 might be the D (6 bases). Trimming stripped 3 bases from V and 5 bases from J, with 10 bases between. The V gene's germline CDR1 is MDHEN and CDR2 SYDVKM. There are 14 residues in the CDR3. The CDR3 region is CASSFEQGNEKLFF. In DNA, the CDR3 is TGTGCCAGCAGTTTTGAACAGGGAAATGAAAAACTGTTTTTT.

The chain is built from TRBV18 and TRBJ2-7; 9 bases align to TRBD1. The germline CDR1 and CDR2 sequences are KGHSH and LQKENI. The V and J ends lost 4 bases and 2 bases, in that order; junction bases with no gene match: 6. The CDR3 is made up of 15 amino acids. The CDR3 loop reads CASSRSGTGTYEQYF. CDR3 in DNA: TGTGCCAGCTCACGATCCGGGACAGGGACCTACGAGCAGTACTTC.

The CDR3 is CASSLAASGTDTQYF. DNA for the CDR3: TGTGCCAGCAGTCTAGCGGCCTCGGGCACAGATACGCAGTATTTT. The chain carries TRBV7-3 and TRBJ2-3, with TRBD2 matching 7 bases. From germline, CDR1 is SGHTA and CDR2 FQGTGA. This CDR3 has 15 amino acids. V shed 6 bases and J 1 base; nucleotides not matched to a gene: 7.

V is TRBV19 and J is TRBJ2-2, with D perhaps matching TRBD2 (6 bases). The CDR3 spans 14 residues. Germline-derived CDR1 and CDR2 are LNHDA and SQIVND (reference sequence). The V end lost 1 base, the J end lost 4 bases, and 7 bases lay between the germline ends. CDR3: CASSIGEATGELFF. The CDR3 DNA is TGTGCCAGTAGTATAGGGGAGGCCACCGGGGAGCTGTTTTTT.

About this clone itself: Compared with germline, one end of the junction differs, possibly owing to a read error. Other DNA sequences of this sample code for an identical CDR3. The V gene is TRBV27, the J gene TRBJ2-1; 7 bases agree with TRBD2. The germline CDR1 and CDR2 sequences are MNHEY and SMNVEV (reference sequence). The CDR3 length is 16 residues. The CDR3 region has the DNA TGTGCCAGCAGTTTATCACCACTAGCGACCTACAATGAGCAATTCTTC. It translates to CASSLSPLATYNEQFF.

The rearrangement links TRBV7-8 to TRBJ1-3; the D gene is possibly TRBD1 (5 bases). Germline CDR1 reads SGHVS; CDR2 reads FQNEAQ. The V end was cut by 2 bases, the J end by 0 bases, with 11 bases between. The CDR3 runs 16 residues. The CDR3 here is CASSLQGVLSGNTIYF. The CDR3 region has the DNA TGTGCCAGCAGCTTACAGGGCGTTCTCTCTGGAAACACCATATATTTT.

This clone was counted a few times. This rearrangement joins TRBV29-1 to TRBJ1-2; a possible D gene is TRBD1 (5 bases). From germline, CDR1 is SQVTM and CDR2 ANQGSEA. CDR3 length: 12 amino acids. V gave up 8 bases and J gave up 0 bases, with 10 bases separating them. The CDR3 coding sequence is TGCAGCTCACAGGCCCCTAACTATGGCTACACCTTC. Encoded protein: CSSQAPNYGYTF.

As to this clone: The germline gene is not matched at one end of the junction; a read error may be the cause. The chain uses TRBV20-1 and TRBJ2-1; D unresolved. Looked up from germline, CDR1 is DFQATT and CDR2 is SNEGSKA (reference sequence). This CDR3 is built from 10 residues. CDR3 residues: CSAPRLPQIF. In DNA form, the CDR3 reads TGCAGTGCCCCTAGACTTCCCCAGATCTTC.

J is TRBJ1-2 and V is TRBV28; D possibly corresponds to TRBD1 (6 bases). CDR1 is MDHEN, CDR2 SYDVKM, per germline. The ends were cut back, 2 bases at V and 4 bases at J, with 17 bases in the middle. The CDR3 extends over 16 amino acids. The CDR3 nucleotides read TGTGCCAGCAGTTTAAGGGAAATCAGGGGCTTCTATGGCTACACCTTC. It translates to CASSLREIRGFYGYTF.

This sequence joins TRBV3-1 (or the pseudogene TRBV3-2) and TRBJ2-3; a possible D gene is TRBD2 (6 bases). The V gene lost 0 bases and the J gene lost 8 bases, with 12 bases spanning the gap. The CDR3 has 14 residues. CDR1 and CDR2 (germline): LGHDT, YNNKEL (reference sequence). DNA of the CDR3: TGTGCCAGCAGCCAAGATATGGGAGGAGGTACGCAGTATTTT. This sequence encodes CASSQDMGGGTQYF.

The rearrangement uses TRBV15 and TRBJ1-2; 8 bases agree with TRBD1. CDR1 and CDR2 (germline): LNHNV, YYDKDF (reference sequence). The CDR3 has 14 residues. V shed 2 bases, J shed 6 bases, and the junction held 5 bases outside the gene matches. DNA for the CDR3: TGTGCCACCAGCAGAACTCAGGGGGCGAATGGCTACACCTTC. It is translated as CATSRTQGANGYTF.

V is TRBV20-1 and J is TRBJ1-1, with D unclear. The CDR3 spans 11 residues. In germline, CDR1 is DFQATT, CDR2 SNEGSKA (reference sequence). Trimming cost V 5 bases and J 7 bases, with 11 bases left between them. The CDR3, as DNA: TGCAGTGCTTATCCACGGTTTGAAGCTTTCTTT. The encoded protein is CSAYPRFEAFF.

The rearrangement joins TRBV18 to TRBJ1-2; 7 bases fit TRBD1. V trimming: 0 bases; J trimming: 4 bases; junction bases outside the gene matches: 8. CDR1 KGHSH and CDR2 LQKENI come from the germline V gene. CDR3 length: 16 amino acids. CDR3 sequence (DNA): TGTGCCAGCTCACCACCGGCAGGGGGGCTACTCTATGGCTACACCTTC. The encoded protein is CASSPPAGGLLYGYTF.

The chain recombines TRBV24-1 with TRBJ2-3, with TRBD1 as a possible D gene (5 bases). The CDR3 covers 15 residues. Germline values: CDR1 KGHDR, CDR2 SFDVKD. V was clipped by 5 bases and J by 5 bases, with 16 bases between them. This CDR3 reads CATSALGLGEDTQYF. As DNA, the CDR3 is TGTGCCACCAGTGCCCTAGGGCTAGGGGAAGATACGCAGTATTTT.

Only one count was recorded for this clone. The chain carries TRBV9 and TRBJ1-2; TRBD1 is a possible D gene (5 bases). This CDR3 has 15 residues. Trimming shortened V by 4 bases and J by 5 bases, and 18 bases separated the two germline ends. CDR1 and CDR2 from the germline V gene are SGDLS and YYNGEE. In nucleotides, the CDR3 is TGTGCCAGCAGCCCTCGATCGTGGGGGGATTATGGCTACACCTTC. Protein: CASSPRSWGDYGYTF.

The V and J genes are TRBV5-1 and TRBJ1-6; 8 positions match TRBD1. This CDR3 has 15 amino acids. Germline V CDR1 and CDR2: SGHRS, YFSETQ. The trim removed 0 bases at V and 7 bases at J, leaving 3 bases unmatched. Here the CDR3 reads CASSLGSGGNSPLHF. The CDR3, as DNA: TGCGCCAGCAGCTTGGGGTCAGGGGGCAATTCACCCCTCCACTTT.

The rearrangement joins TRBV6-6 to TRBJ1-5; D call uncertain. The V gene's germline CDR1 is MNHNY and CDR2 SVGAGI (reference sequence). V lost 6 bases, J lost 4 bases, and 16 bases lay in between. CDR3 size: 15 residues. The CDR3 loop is CASSAGRDGNQPQHF. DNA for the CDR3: TGTGCCAGCAGCGCGGGCCGGGATGGGAATCAGCCCCAGCATTTT.

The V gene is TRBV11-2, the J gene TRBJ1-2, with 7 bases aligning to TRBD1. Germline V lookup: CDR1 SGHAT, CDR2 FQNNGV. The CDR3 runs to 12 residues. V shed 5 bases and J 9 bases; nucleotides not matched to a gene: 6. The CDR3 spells CASSPTGKSYTF. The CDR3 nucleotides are TGTGCCAGCAGCCCGACAGGGAAGAGCTACACCTTC.

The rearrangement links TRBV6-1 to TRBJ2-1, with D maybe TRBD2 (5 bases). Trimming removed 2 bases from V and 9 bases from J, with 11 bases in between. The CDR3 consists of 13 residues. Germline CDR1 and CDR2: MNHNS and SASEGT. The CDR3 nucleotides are TGTGCCAGCAGTGAACCCCCGGGATTTGAGCAGTTCTTC. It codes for CASSEPPGFEQFF.

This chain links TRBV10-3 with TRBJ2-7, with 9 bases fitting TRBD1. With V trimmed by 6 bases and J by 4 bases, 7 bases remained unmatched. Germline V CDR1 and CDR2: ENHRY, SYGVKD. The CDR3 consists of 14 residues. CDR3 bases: TGTGCCATCAGCGTTAAAGGACAGGGGTACGAGCAGTACTTC. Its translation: CAISVKGQGYEQYF.

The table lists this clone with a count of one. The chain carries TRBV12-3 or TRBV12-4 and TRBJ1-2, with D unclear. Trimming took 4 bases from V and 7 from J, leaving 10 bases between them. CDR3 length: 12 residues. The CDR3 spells CASSSDSPGYTF. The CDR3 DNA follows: TGTGCCAGCAGTTCGGACTCCCCTGGCTACACCTTC.

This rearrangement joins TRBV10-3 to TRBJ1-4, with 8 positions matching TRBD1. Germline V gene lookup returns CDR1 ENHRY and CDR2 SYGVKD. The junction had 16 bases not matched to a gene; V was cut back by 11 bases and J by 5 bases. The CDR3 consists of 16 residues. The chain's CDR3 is CAVGQGQNPRNEKLFF. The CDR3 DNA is TGTGCCGTCGGACAGGGCCAAAACCCCCGAAATGAAAAACTGTTTTTT.

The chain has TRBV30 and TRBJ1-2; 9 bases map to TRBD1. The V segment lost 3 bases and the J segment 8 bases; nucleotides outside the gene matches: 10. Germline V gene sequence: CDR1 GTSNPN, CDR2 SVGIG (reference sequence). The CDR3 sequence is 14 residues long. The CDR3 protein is CAWSLGTGYMGYTF. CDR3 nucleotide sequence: TGTGCCTGGAGCCTAGGGACAGGGTATATGGGCTACACCTTC.

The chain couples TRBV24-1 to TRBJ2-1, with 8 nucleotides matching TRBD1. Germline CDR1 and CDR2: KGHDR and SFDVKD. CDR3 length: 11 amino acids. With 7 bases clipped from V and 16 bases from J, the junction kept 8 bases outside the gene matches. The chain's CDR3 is CATSLEDRVFF. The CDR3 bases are TGTGCCACCAGCCTCGAGGACAGGGTCTTCTTC.

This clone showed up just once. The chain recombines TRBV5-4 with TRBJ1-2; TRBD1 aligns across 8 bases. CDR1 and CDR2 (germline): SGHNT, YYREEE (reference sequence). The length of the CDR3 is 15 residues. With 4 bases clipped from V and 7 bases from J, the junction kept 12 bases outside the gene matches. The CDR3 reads CASSQQKGQGRGYTF. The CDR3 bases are TGTGCCAGCAGCCAACAAAAAGGACAGGGCCGTGGCTACACCTTC.

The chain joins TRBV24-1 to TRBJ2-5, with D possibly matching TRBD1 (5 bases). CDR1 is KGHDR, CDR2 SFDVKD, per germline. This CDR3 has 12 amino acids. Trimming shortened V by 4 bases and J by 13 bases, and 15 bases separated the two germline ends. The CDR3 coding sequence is TGTGCCACCAGTGAGTCCAGGGCGGATCGGTACTTC. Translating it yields CATSESRADRYF.